One sample yielded the 15 T cell receptor beta chains listed below, sequenced in a study of cytomegalovirus exposure and HLA in healthy donors (dated by TCRdb to between 2016 and 2019). Libraries were made using the immunoSEQ multiplex PCR assay. For the multiplex PCR, a mixture combining 60 forward primers for TCR Vbeta segments and 13 reverse primers for TCR Jbeta segments was used. The source is immuneACCESS, and TCRdb retained only in-frame sequences with V and J called. Part of the clones is not carried over; for the studies checked, unresolved V genes explain less than half of this, and the remainder is unexplained. Recorded for this sample are fewer than 300,000 clones; about four fifths of them occurred a single time. The leading ten clones occupy about 0.3% of the sample. The sequencing sample was made of PBMCs. These receptors all stem from a girl aged 2-10 years in good health and CMV-seronegative.

CDR3 DNA: TGTGCCAGCAGTTTATCGTGGGCGGGGGGAGTCGAGCAGTACTTC. Its translation is CASSLSWAGGVEQYF. V gene TRBV27 combines with J gene TRBJ2-7, with TRBD2 identical over 8 bases. Germline trimming cut 0 bases from V and 6 bases from J; bases unmatched to any gene: 7. Germline V gene lookup returns CDR1 MNHEY and CDR2 SMNVEV (reference sequence). The CDR3 length is 15 residues.

This chain uses TRBV29-1 with TRBJ1-1; the match to TRBD1 covers 9 bases. V trimming: 7 bases; J trimming: 1 base; junction bases outside the gene matches: 13. The CDR3 has 16 residues. Germline V gene lookup returns CDR1 SQVTM and CDR2 ANQGSEA. CDR3 DNA: TGCAGCGCTGCACCCGGGACAGGGAGCGGGAACACTGAAGCTTTCTTT. As protein: CSAAPGTGSGNTEAFF.

With respect to this clone: Other DNA variants within this sample encode the same CDR3. The V gene is TRBV5-1, the J gene TRBJ1-2; a weak D match, TRBD1 (6 bases). Trimming stripped 1 base from V and 0 bases from J, with 7 bases between. The CDR3 length is 14 residues. The germline V gene encodes CDR1 SGHRS and CDR2 YFSETQ. This CDR3 is CASSLTGSNYGYTF. As DNA, the CDR3 is TGCGCCAGCAGCTTGACAGGGTCTAACTATGGCTACACCTTC.

This rearrangement joins TRBV2 to TRBJ1-1; D is uncertain. The CDR3 contains 15 residues. V lost 2 bases to trimming and J lost 0 bases, with 10 bases between them. Germline V lookup: CDR1 SNHLY, CDR2 FYNNEI. Here the CDR3 DNA reads TGTGCCAGCAGTGAATGGCAGATCATGAACACTGAAGCTTTCTTT. This gives the protein CASSEWQIMNTEAFF.

The chain employs TRBV7-6 and TRBJ2-5; weak D call: TRBD2 (6 bases). CDR3 size: 15 residues. The V end was cut by 5 bases, the J end by 4 bases, with 17 bases between. CDR1 is SGHVS, CDR2 FNYEAQ, per germline. CDR3 sequence: CASSGERALGETQYF. The CDR3 coding sequence is TGTGCCAGCAGCGGGGAGCGGGCCCTCGGAGAGACCCAGTACTTC.

The CDR3 sequence: CASSYVPGSEDTQYF. As DNA, the CDR3 is TGTGCCAGCAGTTACGTCCCGGGAAGCGAGGATACGCAGTATTTT. This rearrangement joins TRBV6-5 to TRBJ2-3; maybe TRBD2 (5 bases). The germline gives CDR1 MNHEY, CDR2 SVGAGI. CDR3 length: 15 amino acids. With 2 bases removed from V and 6 bases from J, the gap between germline ends came to 15 bases.

As for this clone: A read error may produce the germline difference seen at one junction end. The V and J genes are TRBV7-9 and TRBJ1-5, with D maybe TRBD1 (6 bases). This CDR3 is built from 19 residues. CDR1 and CDR2 from the germline V gene are SEHNR and FQNEAQ (reference sequence). In DNA form, the CDR3 reads TGTTCCAGCAGCTTAGGGGGGCAAGACAGTCTGAGGGGGAATCAGCCCCAGCATTTT. Residues: CSSSLGGQDSLRGNQPQHF.

This rearrangement joins TRBV6-6 to TRBJ2-5, with TRBD1 identical over 12 bases. CDR3 length: 16 residues. Trimming cost V 4 bases and J 4 bases; bases outside gene matches: 7. The germline V gene has CDR1 MNHNY and CDR2 SVGAGI (reference sequence). The DNA of the CDR3 is TGTGCCAGCAGTTCCACCGGGACAGGGGGCAGAGAGACCCAGTACTTC. It is translated as CASSSTGTGGRETQYF.

The genes are TRBV4-2 and TRBJ1-2; D remains ambiguous. CDR1 is LGHNA and CDR2 is YNFKEQ in the germline V gene. Trimming removed 1 base from V and 5 bases from J, with 11 bases in between. The CDR3 has 14 amino acids. CDR3 sequence: CASSQVEQPYGYTF. The DNA for the CDR3 is TGTGCCAGCAGCCAAGTAGAACAGCCATATGGCTACACCTTC.

The chain couples TRBV21-1 to TRBJ1-4; the table gives TRBD1 as D, unverified against the DNA. TRBV21-1 is a recognized pseudogene. CDR3 length equals 14 residues. The CDR3 DNA is TGTGCCAGCAGCAAAGTCGGACAATTAAGGAAACTGTTTTTT. It codes for CASSKVGQLRKLFF.

The chain is built from TRBV4-1 and TRBJ2-2, with D possibly being TRBD1 (6 bases). V was shortened by 2 bases and J by 2 bases, with 12 bases between the two germline ends. The germline gives CDR1 MGHRA, CDR2 YSYEKL. This CDR3 is 16 amino acids long. CDR3: CASSQPHRANTGELFF. DNA of the CDR3: TGCGCCAGCAGCCAACCCCACAGGGCTAACACCGGGGAGCTGTTTTTT.

J is TRBJ2-7 and V is TRBV6-1; maybe TRBD1 (6 bases). The CDR3 loop spans 13 amino acids. Between the trimmed V and J ends, which lost 4 bases and 3 bases, there was a span of 10 bases. Germline values: CDR1 MNHNS, CDR2 SASEGT. The CDR3 region is CASSAGVNYEQYF. DNA for the CDR3: TGTGCCAGCAGTGCAGGGGTTAACTACGAGCAGTACTTC.

This chain joins TRBV2 and TRBJ1-4, with 7 bases identical to TRBD1. Germline V gene lookup returns CDR1 SNHLY and CDR2 FYNNEI. This CDR3 region has 17 residues. J gave up 0 bases and V 6 bases, and 10 bases lay outside the gene matches. The DNA for the CDR3 is TGTGCCAGCAGGGGGGACAGAGAGATTGCAACTAATGAAAAACTGTTTTTT. Its translation: CASRGDREIATNEKLFF.

There are a few counts of this clone. The rearrangement uses TRBV7-9 and TRBJ2-5, with a tentative D call TRBD2 (6 bases). The CDR3 runs 17 residues. V lost 5 bases and J lost 4, with 23 bases in between. CDR1 and CDR2 (germline): SEHNR, FQNEAQ (reference sequence). CDR3 coding DNA: TGTGCCAGCAGCCATCCCCCCGGGAGCTGGACGGGAGAGACCCAGTACTTC. It codes for CASSHPPGSWTGETQYF. The full variable domain, its missing parts supplied by reference TRBV7-9 and TRBJ2-5, is DTGVSQNPRHKITKRGQNVTFRCDPISEHNRLYWYRQTLGQGPEFLTYFQNEAQLEKSRLLSDRFSAERPKGSFSTLEIQRTEQGDSAMYLCASSHPPGSWTGETQYFGPGTRLLVL.

This clone occurred a few times. This chain connects TRBV19 to TRBJ2-5; no clear D gene. V lost 9 bases and J 0 bases, leaving 17 bases between the germline ends. This CDR3 has 15 residues. The germline V gene has CDR1 LNHDA and CDR2 SQIVND (reference sequence). This CDR3 is CASLGEAAYQETQYF. The CDR3 DNA reads as TGTGCCAGCCTCGGCGAGGCAGCCTACCAAGAGACCCAGTACTTC.